The 14 T cell receptor beta chains presented below share a single source sample, sequenced in a study of shared T cell receptors in the human thymus (dated by TCRdb to the early 2020s). Libraries came from the immunoSEQ multiplex PCR assay. What TCRdb holds here is the immuneACCESS table cut down to in-frame rearrangements. Part of the clones is not present; checked against another copy, under half of the missing clones reflect an unresolved V gene, and the others are unexplained. The sample table contains about 660,000 clones; only one count was recorded for over 75% of them. About 0.01% of the sample goes to the ten largest clones. In addition, the sample was reused for a study of human thymus T cells.

The sequenced sample was thymocytes. These receptors were taken from a boy younger than two with a congenital heart defect. Donor details come from another sample of the same person, matched by shared clones.

This chain uses TRBV4-2 with TRBJ2-5; no clear D. Trimming took 4 bases from V and 1 from J, leaving 13 bases between them. The germline gives CDR1 LGHNA, CDR2 YNFKEQ. CDR3 size: 15 residues. In DNA form, the CDR3 reads TGTGCCAGCAGCCCCACCGATTCGGTCCAAGAGACCCAGTACTTC. It is translated as CASSPTDSVQETQYF.

The J gene is TRBJ2-5, the V gene TRBV5-8, with 10 bases fitting TRBD1. With 5 bases clipped from V and 5 bases from J, the junction kept 9 bases outside the gene matches. The CDR3 is 15 residues long. Germline V gene lookup returns CDR1 SGHTS and CDR2 YDEGEE. CDR3 amino acids: CASSHGQGEGETQYF. CDR3 nucleotide sequence: TGTGCCAGCAGTCACGGACAGGGGGAGGGGGAGACCCAGTACTTC.

The chain links TRBV7-2 to TRBJ2-7, with 14 bases lining up with TRBD2. CDR1 is SGHTA and CDR2 is FQGNSA in the germline V gene. J lost 9 bases, V lost 8 bases, and 12 bases had no gene match. This CDR3 region has 15 residues. This CDR3 is CASGSPGLAGEGQYF. For the CDR3, the DNA is TGTGCCAGCGGTTCTCCGGGACTAGCGGGAGAGGGGCAGTACTTC.

V gene TRBV5-6 combines with J gene TRBJ1-2; D gene ambiguous. Germline V lookup: CDR1 SGHDT, CDR2 YYEEEE. Between the trimmed V and J ends, which lost 2 bases and 4 bases, there was a span of 12 bases. There are 14 residues in the CDR3. For the CDR3, the DNA is TGTGCCAGCAGCTTACCAGGTGCGCCCTATGGCTACACCTTC. Translation gives CASSLPGAPYGYTF.

The chain employs TRBV4-2 and TRBJ2-5; 14 bases line up with TRBD2. The CDR3 is 14 amino acids. The V gene end was trimmed by 7 bases and the J gene end by 3 bases; junction bases not matched to a gene: 1. In germline, CDR1 is LGHNA, CDR2 YNFKEQ. As DNA, the CDR3 is TGTGCCAGCAAGGGACTAGCGGGAGAAGAGACCCAGTACTTC. Translating gives CASKGLAGEETQYF.

The chain is built from TRBV12-5 and TRBJ1-5; TRBD1 aligns across 9 bases. The CDR3 consists of 18 residues. Per germline, CDR1 LGHNT and CDR2 FRNRAP. V gave up 0 bases and J gave up 5 bases; unmatched junction bases: 11. CDR3 coding DNA: TGTGCTAGTGGTTTGGTACTCGACAGGGGGTCCCAGGATCAGCCCCAGCATTTT. Its translation is CASGLVLDRGSQDQPQHF.

The chain links TRBV6-1 to TRBJ1-2; 8 bases map to TRBD1. Germline V CDR1 and CDR2: MNHNS, SASEGT. The CDR3 sequence is 14 residues long. V lost 6 bases and J lost 7; bases outside the gene matches: 10. The CDR3 sequence: CASRDGQGFFGYTF. CDR3 sequence (DNA): TGTGCCAGCAGGGACGGACAGGGTTTTTTTGGCTACACCTTC.

This clone was recorded a few times. V usage is TRBV11-2 and J usage is TRBJ2-4; 8 bases are shared with TRBD1. V gave up 5 bases and J gave up 7 bases; unmatched junction bases: 10. Germline CDR1 SGHAT, CDR2 FQNNGV. CDR3 length equals 15 residues. DNA of the CDR3: TGTGCCAGCAGCCCGGACAGGGAGATTTGGAACATTCAGTACTTC. This sequence encodes CASSPDREIWNIQYF.

V is TRBV18 and J is TRBJ1-2; possibly TRBD1 for D (5 bases). The ends were cut back, 3 bases at V and 4 bases at J, with 15 bases in the middle. CDR1 KGHSH and CDR2 LQKENI come from the germline V gene. The CDR3 is 15 amino acids. In DNA, the CDR3 is TGTGCCAGCTCACCCGAAAGGGGTTGGGGCTATGGCTACACCTTC. Its protein is CASSPERGWGYGYTF.

This chain links TRBV4-3 with TRBJ2-3, with 9 bases lining up with TRBD2. Trimming removed 4 bases from V and 1 base from J; junction bases left unmatched: 6. Germline lookup yields CDR1 LGHNA and CDR2 YSLEER. The CDR3 has 16 residues. This CDR3 is CASSPQIAGGTDTQYF. CDR3 in DNA: TGCGCCAGCAGCCCACAAATAGCGGGAGGCACAGATACGCAGTATTTT.

The chain links TRBV27 to TRBJ2-6; D gene uncertain. The length of the CDR3 is 18 residues. Germline values: CDR1 MNHEY, CDR2 SMNVEV (reference sequence). Trimming removed 1 base from V and 0 bases from J, with 13 bases in between. The DNA for the CDR3 is TGTGCCAGCAGTTTATACGCGATTGGGCGCTCTGGGGCCAACGTCCTGACTTTC. Translation gives CASSLYAIGRSGANVLTF.

V gene TRBV14 combines with J gene TRBJ2-7; 12 positions agree with TRBD2. Trimming at V came to 4 bases and at J to 7 bases, leaving 14 bases not matched to a gene. This CDR3 comprises 17 residues. Germline CDR1 is SGHDN and CDR2 is FVKESK. The CDR3 nucleotides read TGTGCCAGCAGCCTCTTTCCTAGCGGGAGGGCCCTTCGGGAGCAGTACTTC. This translates into CASSLFPSGRALREQYF.

In its sample, this clone was seen once. The rearrangement uses TRBV15 and TRBJ2-2, with D maybe TRBD2 (5 bases). V was clipped by 3 bases and J by 5 bases, with 19 bases between them. Germline values: CDR1 LNHNV, CDR2 YYDKDF (reference sequence). The CDR3 is made up of 17 amino acids. CDR3 sequence (DNA): TGTGCCACCAGCAGGGGCGGTCTGGGAGAGAGGACCGGGGAGCTGTTTTTT. Encoded protein: CATSRGGLGERTGELFF.

The chain joins TRBV27 to TRBJ2-5; maybe TRBD2 (6 bases). CDR3 size: 14 residues. V dropped 7 bases and J dropped 0 bases, with 12 bases sitting between them. Germline lookup yields CDR1 MNHEY and CDR2 SMNVEV (reference sequence). CDR3 in DNA: TGTGCCAGCATAAACAGGAGGGACCAAGAGACCCAGTACTTC. It translates to CASINRRDQETQYF.